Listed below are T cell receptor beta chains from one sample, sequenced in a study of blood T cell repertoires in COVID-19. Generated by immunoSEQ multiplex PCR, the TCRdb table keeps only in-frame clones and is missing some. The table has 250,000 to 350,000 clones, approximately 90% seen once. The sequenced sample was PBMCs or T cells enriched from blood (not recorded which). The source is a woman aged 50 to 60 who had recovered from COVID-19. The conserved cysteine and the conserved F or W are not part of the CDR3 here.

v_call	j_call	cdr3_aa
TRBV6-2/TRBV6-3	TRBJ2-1	ASSWGGLAGTSYNEQF
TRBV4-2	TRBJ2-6	ASSQEPSGRSGANVLT
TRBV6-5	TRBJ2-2	AHGLAGGTGELF
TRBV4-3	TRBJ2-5	ASSPGTGGSGETQY
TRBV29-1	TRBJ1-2	SARGTEDYGYT
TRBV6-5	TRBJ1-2	ASSLTNRDGYT
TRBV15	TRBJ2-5	ATSRGGGSVETQY
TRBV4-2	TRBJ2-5	ASSSLGGVQETQY
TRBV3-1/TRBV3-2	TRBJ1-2	ASSQEGQTSYT
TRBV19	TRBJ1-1	ASNTPPGTGNTEAF
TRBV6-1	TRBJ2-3	ASSKGISSGRSTDTQY
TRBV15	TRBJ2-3	ATSRTRQPTDTQY
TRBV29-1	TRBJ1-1	SVGILNTEAF
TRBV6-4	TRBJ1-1	ASSDTTGGNTEAF
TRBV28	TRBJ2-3	ASSLFFLRQADTQY
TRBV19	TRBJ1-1	ASKGNRALYTEAF
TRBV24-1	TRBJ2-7	ATSDAGTSGIYEQY
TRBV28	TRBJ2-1	ATTRASYDEQF
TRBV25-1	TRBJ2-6	ASSDPGVSGANVLT
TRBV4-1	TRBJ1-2	ASSQHGQASNYGYT
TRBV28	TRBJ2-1	ASRPLSLEQF
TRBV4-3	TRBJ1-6	ASSPGDRDSPLH
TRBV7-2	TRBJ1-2	ASSPGGRGIGYGYT
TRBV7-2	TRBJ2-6	ASSLQSSGANVLT
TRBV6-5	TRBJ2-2	ASSYSIQVDTGELF
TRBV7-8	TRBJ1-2	ASSPSSDRPYGYT
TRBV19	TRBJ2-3	ASLGAGAVDTQY
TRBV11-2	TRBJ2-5	ASSSTGLMGTQY
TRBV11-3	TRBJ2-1	ASSLDSSGSYNEQF
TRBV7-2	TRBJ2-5	ASSFQQAEETQY
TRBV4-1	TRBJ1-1	ASSLQGNTEAF
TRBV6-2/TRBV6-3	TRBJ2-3	ASSQGQTQY
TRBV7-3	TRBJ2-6	ASSRGQGSSGANVLT
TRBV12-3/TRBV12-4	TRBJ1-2	ASSSGLTYGYT
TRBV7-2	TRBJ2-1	ASSLVASTNEQF
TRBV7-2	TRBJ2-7	ASNPPGTGGYEQY
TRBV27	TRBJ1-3	ASSPAPGQADTIY
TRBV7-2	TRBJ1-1	ASSKNGVEAF
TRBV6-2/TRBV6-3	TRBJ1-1	ASSNRDYEAF
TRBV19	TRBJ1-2	AIQGADYGYT
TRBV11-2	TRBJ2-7	ASSLEVRTYEQY
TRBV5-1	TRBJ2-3	ASSLSPSGADTQY
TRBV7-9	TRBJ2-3	ASSQGGGRADTQY
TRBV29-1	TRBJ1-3	SVEGQGAIGNTIY
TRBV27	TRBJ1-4	ASSLSGTGLEKLF
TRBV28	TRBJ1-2	ASRATGLRYIGYT
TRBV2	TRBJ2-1	ASSESSSYNEQF
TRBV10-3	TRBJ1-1	AISEAEGRRAF
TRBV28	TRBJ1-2	ASSPGGGDYGYT
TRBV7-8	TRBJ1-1	ASSRGQNTEAF
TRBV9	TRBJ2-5	ASSVAGTGGGETQY
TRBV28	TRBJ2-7	ASNLDRVSYEQY
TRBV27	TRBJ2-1	ASSPGNEQF
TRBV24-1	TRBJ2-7	ATSDPGLARDEQY
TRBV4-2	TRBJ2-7	ASSQRLAGGSYEQY
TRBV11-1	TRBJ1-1	ASSLETGDSNTEAF
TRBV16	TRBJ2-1	ASSHGGYYNEQF
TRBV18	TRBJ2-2	ASSPDSLDGELF
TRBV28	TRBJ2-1	ASSLWADRYNEQF